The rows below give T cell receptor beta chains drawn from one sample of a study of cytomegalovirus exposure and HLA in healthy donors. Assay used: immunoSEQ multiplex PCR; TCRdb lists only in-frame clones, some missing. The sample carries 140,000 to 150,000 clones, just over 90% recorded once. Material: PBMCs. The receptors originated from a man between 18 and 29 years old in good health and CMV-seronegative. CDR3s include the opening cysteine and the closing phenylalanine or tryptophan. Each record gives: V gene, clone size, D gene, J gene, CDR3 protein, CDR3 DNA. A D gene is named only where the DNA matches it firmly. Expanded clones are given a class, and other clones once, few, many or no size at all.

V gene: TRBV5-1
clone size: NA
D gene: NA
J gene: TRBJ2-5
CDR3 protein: CASSLLGGSPPQYF
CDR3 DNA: TGCGCCAGCAGCTTGCTTGGGGGGTCGCCGCCCCAGTACTTC

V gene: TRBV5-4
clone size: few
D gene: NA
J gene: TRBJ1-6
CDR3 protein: CASSLEGGVVPLHF
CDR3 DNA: TGTGCCAGCAGCCTGGAGGGAGGGGTGGTCCCCCTCCACTTT

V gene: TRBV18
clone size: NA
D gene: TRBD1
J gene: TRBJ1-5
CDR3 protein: CASSPGTGYNQPQHF
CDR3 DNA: TGTGCCAGCTCACCAGGGACAGGGTACAATCAGCCCCAGCATTTT

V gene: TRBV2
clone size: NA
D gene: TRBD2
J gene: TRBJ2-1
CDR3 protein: CASSERRRGEGEQFF
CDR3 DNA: TGTGCCAGCAGTGAGAGGAGGCGCGGGGAGGGTGAGCAGTTCTTC

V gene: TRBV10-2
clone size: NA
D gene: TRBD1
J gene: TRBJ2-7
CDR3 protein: CASSESDRVYEQYF
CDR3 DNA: TGCGCCAGCAGTGAATCGGACAGGGTCTACGAGCAGTACTTC

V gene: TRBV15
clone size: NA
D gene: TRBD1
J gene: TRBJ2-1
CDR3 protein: CATTGPGQGYNEQFF
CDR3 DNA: TGTGCCACCACCGGCCCGGGACAGGGGTACAATGAGCAGTTCTTC

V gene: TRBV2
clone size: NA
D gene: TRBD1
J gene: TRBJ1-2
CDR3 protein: CASSEAPWTGKFPGYTF
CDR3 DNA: TGTGCCAGCAGTGAAGCTCCGTGGACAGGGAAATTCCCTGGCTACACCTTC

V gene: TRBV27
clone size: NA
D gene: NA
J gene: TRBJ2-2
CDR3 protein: CASSLSRDNTGELFF
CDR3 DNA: TGTGCCAGCAGTTTATCCAGGGATAACACCGGGGAGCTGTTTTTT

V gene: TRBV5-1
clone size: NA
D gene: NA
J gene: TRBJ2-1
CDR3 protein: CASSLVRLDYEQFF
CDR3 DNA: TGCGCCAGCAGCTTGGTGAGGCTAGACTATGAGCAGTTCTTC

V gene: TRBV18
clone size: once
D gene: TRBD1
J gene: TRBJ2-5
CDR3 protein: CASSPHRDRHETQYF
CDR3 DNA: TGTGCCAGCTCACCACACCGGGACAGGCATGAGACCCAGTACTTC

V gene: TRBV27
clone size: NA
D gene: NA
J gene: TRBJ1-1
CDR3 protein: CASTSGENTEAFF
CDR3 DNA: TGTGCCAGCACCTCAGGGGAGAACACTGAAGCTTTCTTT

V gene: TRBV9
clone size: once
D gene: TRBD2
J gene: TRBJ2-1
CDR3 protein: CASSAQSATGGVYNEQFF
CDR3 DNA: TGTGCCAGCAGCGCCCAATCTGCCACGGGAGGGGTATACAATGAGCAGTTCTTC

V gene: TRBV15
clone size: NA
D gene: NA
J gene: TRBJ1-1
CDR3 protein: CATSRRDKHTEAFF
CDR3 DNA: TGTGCCACCAGCAGACGAGACAAACACACTGAAGCTTTCTTT

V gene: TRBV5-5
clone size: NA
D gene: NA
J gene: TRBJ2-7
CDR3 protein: CASSEQGYKQYF
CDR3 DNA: TGTGCCAGCAGCGAGCAGGGCTACAAGCAGTACTTC

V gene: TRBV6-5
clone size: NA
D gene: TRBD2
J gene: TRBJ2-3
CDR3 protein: CASRERLAADTQYF
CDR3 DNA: TGTGCCAGCAGAGAAAGACTAGCGGCAGATACGCAGTATTTT

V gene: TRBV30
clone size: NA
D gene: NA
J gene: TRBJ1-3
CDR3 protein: CAWSASTAGNTIYF
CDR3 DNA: TGTGCCTGGAGTGCCTCGACAGCCGGAAACACCATATATTTT

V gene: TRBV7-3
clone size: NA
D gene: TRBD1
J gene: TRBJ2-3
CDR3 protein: CASSFTGGSSDTQYF
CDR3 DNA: TGTGCCAGCAGCTTTACAGGGGGTTCCTCGGATACGCAGTATTTT

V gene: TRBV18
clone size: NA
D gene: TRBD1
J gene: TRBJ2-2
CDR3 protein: CASSPDVQGTNTGELFF
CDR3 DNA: TGTGCCAGCTCACCCGATGTACAGGGGACGAACACCGGGGAGCTGTTTTTT

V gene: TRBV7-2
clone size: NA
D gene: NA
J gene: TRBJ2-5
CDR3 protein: CASSSWGEETQYF
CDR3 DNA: TGTGCCAGCAGCTCATGGGGGGAAGAGACCCAGTACTTC

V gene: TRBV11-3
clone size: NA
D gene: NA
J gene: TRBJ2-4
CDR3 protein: CASSLGQQNIQYF
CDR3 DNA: TGTGCCAGCAGCTTAGGACAGCAAAACATTCAGTACTTC

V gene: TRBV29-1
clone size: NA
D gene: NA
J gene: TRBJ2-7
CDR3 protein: CSVAGGDSYEQYF
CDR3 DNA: TGCAGCGTTGCGGGGGGCGACTCCTACGAGCAGTACTTC

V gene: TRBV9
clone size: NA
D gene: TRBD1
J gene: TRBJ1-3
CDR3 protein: CASSVTLGTGRSISGNTIYF
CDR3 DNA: TGTGCCAGCAGCGTAACTTTGGGGACAGGCAGATCGATCTCTGGAAACACCATATATTTT

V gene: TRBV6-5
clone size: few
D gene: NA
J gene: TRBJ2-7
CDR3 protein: CASSPRWRGAYEQYF
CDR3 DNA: TGTGCCAGCAGTCCCCGTTGGAGGGGAGCCTACGAGCAGTACTTC

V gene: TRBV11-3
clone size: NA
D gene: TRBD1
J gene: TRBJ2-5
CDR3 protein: CASSLGTTGGPETQYF
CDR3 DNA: TGTGCCAGCAGCTTAGGAACGACAGGGGGGCCAGAGACCCAGTACTTC

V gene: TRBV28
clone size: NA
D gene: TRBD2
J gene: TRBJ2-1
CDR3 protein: CASSPFGLAGHEQFF
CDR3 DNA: TGTGCCAGCAGTCCATTCGGACTAGCGGGCCATGAGCAGTTCTTC

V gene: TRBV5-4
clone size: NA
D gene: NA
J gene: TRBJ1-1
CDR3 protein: CASSAGERAFF
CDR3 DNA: TGTGCCAGCAGCGCGGGAGAGAGGGCTTTCTTT

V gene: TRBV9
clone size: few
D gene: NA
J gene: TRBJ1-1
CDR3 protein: CASSVGGRGDTEAFF
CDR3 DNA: TGTGCCAGCAGCGTAGGGGGGCGAGGAGACACTGAAGCTTTCTTT

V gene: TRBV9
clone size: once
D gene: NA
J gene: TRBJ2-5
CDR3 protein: CASSVVGGETQYF
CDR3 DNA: TGTGCCAGCAGCGTAGTGGGGGGAGAGACCCAGTACTTC

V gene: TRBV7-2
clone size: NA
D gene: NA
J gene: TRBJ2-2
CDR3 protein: CASRRNQGTGELFF
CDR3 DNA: TGTGCCAGCAGACGAAATCAGGGGACCGGGGAGCTGTTTTTT

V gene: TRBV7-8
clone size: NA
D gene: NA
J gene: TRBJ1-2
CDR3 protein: CASSLGGPGELWGYTF
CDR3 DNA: TGTGCCAGCAGCTTAGGGGGCCCGGGGGAGCTATGGGGCTACACCTTC

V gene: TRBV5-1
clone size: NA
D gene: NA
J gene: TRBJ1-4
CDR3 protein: CASSPTGTGEKLFF
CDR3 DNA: TGCGCCAGCAGCCCTACAGGGACGGGGGAAAAACTGTTTTTT

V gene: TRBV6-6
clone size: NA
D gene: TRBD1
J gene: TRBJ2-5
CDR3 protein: CASSYPDRGMQETQYF
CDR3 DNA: TGTGCCAGCAGTTACCCGGACAGGGGTATGCAAGAGACCCAGTACTTC

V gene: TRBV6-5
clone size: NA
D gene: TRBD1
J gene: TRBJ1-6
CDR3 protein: CASSSTGGHSPLHF
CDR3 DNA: TGTGCCAGCAGTTCGACAGGGGGCCATTCACCCCTCCACTTT

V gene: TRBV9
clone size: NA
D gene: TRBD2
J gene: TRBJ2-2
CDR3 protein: CASSRVGAGADTGELFF
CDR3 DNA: TGTGCCAGCAGCAGGGTGGGAGCGGGGGCCGACACCGGGGAGCTGTTTTTT

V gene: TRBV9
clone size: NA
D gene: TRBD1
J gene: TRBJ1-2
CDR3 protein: CASSVGRRGLYGYTF
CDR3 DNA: TGTGCCAGCAGCGTAGGTCGCAGGGGGCTCTATGGCTACACCTTC

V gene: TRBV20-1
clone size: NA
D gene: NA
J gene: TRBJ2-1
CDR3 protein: CSATPFGEQFF
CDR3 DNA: TGCAGTGCCACCCCATTCGGGGAGCAGTTCTTC

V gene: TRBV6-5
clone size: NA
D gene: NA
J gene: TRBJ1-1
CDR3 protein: CASSKRTANTEAFF
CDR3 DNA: TGTGCCAGCAGTAAGAGGACAGCTAACACTGAAGCTTTCTTT